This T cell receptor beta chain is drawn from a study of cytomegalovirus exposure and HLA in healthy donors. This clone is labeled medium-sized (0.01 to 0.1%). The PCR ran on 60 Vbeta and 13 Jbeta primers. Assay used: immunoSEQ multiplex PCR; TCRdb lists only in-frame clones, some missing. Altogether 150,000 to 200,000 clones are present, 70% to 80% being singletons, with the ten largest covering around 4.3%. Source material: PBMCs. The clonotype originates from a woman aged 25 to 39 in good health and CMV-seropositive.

The CDR3 loop is CASRERTGVYEQYF. The CDR3 DNA is TGTGCCAGCAGAGAGAGGACAGGGGTTTACGAGCAGTACTTC. The rearrangement links TRBV6-1 to TRBJ2-7, with 9 bases identical to TRBD1. V lost 6 bases, J lost 4 bases, and 7 bases stayed unmatched. In germline, CDR1 is MNHNS, CDR2 SASEGT. The CDR3 covers 14 residues.